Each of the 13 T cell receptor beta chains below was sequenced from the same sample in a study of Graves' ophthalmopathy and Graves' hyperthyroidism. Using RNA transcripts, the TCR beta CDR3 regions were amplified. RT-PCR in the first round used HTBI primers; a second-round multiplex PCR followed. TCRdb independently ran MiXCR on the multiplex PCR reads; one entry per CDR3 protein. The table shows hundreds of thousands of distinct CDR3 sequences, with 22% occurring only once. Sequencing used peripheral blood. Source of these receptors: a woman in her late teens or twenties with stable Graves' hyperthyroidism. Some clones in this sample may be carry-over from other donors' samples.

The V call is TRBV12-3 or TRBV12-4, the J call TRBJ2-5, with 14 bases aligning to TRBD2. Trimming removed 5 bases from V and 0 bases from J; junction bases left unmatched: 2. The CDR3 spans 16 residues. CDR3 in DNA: TGTGCCAGCAGTAGGACTAGCGGGAGGTACCAAGAGACCCAGTACTTC. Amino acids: CASSRTSGRYQETQYF.

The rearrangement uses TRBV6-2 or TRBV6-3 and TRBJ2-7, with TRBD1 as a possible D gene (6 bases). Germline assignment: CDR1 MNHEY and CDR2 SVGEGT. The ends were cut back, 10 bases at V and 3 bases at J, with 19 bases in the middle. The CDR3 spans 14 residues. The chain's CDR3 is CANLPRTANYEQYF. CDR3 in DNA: TGTGCCAACTTACCAAGGACAGCAAACTACGAGCAGTACTTC.

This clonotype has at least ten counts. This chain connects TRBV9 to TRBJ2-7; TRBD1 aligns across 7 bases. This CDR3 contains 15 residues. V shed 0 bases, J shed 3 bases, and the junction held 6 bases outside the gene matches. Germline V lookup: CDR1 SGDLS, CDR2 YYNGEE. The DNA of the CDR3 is TGTGCCAGCAGCGTAGCCCCGACAGGGTACTACGAGCAGTACTTC. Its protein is CASSVAPTGYYEQYF.

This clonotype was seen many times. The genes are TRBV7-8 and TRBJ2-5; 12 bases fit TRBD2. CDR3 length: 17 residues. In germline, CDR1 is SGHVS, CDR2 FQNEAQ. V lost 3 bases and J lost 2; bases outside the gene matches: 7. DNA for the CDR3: TGTGCCAGCAGCTTCAGACTAGCGGGAGAAAAACAAGAGACCCAGTACTTC. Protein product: CASSFRLAGEKQETQYF.

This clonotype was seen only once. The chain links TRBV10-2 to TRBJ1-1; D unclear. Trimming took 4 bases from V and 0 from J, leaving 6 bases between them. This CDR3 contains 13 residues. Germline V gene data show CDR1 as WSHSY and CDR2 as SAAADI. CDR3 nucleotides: TGCGCCAGCAGTGCTAAGATGAACACTGAAGCTTTCTTT. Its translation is CASSAKMNTEAFF.

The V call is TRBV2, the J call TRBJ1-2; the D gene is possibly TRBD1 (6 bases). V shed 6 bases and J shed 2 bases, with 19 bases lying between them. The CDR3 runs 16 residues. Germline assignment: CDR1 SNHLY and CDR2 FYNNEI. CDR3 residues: CASRTSLGQPNYGYTF. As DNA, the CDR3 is TGTGCCAGCAGGACCTCCCTCGGACAGCCGAACTATGGCTACACCTTC.

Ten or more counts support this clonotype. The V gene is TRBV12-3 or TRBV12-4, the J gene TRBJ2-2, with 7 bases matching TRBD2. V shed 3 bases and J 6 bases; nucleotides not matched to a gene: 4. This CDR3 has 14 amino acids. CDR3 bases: TGTGCCAGCAGTTTGATGGGGGGGGCCGGGGAGCTGTTTTTT. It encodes CASSLMGGAGELFF.

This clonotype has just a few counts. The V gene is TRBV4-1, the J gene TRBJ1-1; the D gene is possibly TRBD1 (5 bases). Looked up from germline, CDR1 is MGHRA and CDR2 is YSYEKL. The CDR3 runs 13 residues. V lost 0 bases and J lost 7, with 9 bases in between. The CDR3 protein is CASSQDPGDEAFF. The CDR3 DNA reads TGCGCCAGCAGCCAAGATCCGGGGGATGAAGCTTTCTTT.

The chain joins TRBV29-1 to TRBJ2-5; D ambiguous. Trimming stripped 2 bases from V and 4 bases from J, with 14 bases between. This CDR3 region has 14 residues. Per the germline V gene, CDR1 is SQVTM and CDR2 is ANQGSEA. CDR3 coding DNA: TGCAGCGTTGAACTCAGAGGTCAGAGAGAGACCCAGTACTTC. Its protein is CSVELRGQRETQYF.

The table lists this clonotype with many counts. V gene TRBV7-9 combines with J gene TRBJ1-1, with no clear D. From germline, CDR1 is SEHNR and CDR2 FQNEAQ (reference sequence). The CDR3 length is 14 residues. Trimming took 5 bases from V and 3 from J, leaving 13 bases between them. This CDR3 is CASSPTTGDTEAFF. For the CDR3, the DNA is TGTGCCAGCAGCCCGACCACTGGGGACACTGAAGCTTTCTTT.

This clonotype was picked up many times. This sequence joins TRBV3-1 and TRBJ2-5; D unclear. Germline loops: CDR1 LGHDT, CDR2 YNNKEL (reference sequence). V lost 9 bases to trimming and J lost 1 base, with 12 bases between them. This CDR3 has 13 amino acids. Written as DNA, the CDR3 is TGTGCCAGTACCCTCCGGAGCCAAGAGACCCAGTACTTC. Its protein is CASTLRSQETQYF.

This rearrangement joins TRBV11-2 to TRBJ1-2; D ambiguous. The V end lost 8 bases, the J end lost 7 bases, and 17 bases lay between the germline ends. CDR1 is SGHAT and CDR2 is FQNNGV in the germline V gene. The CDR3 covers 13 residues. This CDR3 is CASSLSGPPGYTF. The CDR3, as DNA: TGTGCCAGCTCCCTGTCGGGCCCTCCTGGCTACACCTTC.

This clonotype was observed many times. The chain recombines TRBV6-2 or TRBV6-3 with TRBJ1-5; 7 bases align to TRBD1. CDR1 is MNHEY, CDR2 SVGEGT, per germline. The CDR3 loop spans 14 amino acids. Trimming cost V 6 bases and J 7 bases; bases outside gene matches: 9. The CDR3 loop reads CASRPQGGRQPQHF. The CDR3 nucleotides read TGTGCCAGCAGACCCCAGGGGGGACGCCAGCCCCAGCATTTT.